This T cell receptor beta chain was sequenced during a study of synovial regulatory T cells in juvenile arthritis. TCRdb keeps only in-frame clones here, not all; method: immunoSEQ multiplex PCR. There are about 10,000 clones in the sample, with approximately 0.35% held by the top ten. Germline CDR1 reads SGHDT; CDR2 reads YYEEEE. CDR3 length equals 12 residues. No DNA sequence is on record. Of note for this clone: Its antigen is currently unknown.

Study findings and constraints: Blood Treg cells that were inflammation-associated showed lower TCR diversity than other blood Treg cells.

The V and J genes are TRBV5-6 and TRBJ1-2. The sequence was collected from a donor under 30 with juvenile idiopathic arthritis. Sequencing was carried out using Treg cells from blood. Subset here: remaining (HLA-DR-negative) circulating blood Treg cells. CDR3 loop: CASRWGNYGYTF. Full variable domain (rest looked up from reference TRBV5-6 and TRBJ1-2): DAGVTQSPTHLIKTRGQQVTLRCSPKSGHDTVSWYQQALGQGPQFIFQYYEEEERQRGNFPDRFSGHQFPNYSSELNVNALLLGDSALYLCASRWGNYGYTFGSGTRLTVV.